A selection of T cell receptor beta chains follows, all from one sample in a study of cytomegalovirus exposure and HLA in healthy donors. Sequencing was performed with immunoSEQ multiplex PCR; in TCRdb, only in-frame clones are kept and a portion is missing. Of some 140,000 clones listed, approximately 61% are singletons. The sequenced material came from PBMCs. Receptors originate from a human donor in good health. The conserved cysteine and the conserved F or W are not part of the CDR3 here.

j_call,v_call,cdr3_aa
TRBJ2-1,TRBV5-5,ASSPQVSYNEQF
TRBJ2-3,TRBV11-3,ASSLGTRDTQY
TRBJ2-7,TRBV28,ASSLSRGNSYEQY
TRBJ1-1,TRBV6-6,ASSYSKGWETEAF
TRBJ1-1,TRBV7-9,ASSSGQGANTEAF
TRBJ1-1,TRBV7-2,ASSLSGGEAF
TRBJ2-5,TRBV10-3,AISGQGVQTQY
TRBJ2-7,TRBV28,ASTLGQGASYEQY
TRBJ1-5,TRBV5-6,ASSQRTGVQPQH
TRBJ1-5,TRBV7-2,ASSFAAGPNQPQH
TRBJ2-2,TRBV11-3,ASSLVTSGSGYTGELF
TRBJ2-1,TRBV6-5,ASSPGQAYNEQF
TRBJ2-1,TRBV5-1,ASSLPRAVYNEQF
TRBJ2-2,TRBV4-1,AGSQDREPGELF
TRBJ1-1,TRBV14,ASSSYTEAF
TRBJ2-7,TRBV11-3,ASSDRQRDGNEQY
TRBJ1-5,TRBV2,ASRETPGSNQPQH
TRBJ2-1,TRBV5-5,ASSFAGVHEQF
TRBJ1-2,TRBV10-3,AIRGTGDNYGYT
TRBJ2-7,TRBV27,ASSLSSSGPYEQY
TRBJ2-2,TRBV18,ASSPMTSLNTGELF
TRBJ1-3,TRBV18,ASSPFPQATSGNTIY
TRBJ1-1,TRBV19,ASSIHPGQGSNTEAF
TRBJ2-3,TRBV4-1,ASSRGLAGFYTDTQY
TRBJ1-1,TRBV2,ASGGGSF
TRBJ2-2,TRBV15,ATSRVRTGRSTGELF
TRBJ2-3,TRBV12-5,ASAMTGTSHSTDTQY
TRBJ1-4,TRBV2,ASGRETNEKLF
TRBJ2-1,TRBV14,ASNALESNEQF
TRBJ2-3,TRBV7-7,ASSPLGPDTQY
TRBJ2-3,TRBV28,ASDGLAGSGTDTQY
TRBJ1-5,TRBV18,ASSGTGPYQPQH
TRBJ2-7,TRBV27,ASSSLRASGIDEQY